Described below is a single T cell receptor beta chain sequence and its context. This specimen comes from a study of blood T cell repertoires in COVID-19. At the level of the study: Some COVID-19 samples were acute and others convalescent; all came from the United States, Italy and Spain. Sample material is recorded as cDNA or gDNA derived from T cells, B-cell-depleted T cells, or PBMCs.

Per the authors' pipeline: Reference gene primer amplification gave nucleated cell count estimates. Some clones are missing from TCRdb's copy, which holds only in-frame ones; the method was immunoSEQ multiplex PCR. The V and J calls and the clone size are those of that table, but D and trimming were determined from the DNA. In the table there are around 140,000 clones, 88% of which are singletons. The germline V gene encodes CDR1 MNHEY and CDR2 SVGAGI. The CDR3 consists of 13 residues. V lost 6 bases and J 11 bases, leaving 14 bases between the germline ends. This TCR was sampled from a man between 65 and 79 years old with acute or convalescent COVID-19. Sequenced material: peripheral blood. The genes are TRBV6-5 and TRBJ1-6; D unclear. The CDR3 spells CASSEDPWPPLHF. The CDR3 region has the DNA TGTGCCAGCAGCGAGGATCCTTGGCCACCCCTCCACTTT.